The clone carrying this T cell receptor beta chain is medium-sized (0.01 to 0.1%) by share. CDR1 and CDR2 from the germline V gene are SGHTA and FQGTGA. Trimming removed 5 bases from V and 5 bases from J; junction bases left unmatched: 8. This CDR3 contains 17 residues. These data originate in a study of blood T cell repertoires in COVID-19. The method was immunoSEQ multiplex PCR; TCRdb's version includes in-frame clones alone and lacks a portion of them. The table includes about 220,000 clones, more than 75% detected once. The receptor was derived from a man aged 40-49 years with active or convalescent COVID-19. The chain couples TRBV7-3 to TRBJ2-2, with 13 bases matching TRBD2. What was sequenced was peripheral blood. CDR3 DNA: TGTGCCAGCAGCACCGGACTAGCGGGAGTTGGGACCGGGGAGCTGTTTTTT. It yields the protein CASSTGLAGVGTGELFF. Looking up the rest from reference TRBV7-3 and TRBJ2-2 gives the full variable domain: GAGVSQTPSNKVTEKGKYVELRCDPISGHTALYWYRQSLGQGPEFLIYFQGTGAADDSGLPNDRFFAVRPEGSVSTLKIQRTERGDSAVYLCASSTGLAGVGTGELFFGEGSRLTVL.